The clone carrying this TCR beta chain was picked up many times. The V gene end was trimmed by 7 bases and the J gene end by 2 bases; junction bases not matched to a gene: 4. The CDR3 extends over 13 amino acids. The V gene's germline CDR1 is MNHNS and CDR2 SASEGT. Researchers amplified the TCR beta CDR3 regions from RNA transcripts. The primer set for the first-round RT-PCR of the TCR CDR3 was HTBI. TCRdb recomputed calls from the multiplex PCR reads with MiXCR, one row per CDR3 protein. Of around 520,000 distinct CDR3 sequences listed, about an eighth are singletons. The data derive from a study of T cells in Graves' hyperthyroidism and ophthalmopathy. Study summary: Before treatment of any kind, peripheral blood was taken at initial diagnosis.

With a duration under 2 months, the hyperthyroidism was newly diagnosed in patients aged 18 to 65. Fresh peripheral blood, approximately 10 ml, yielded the PBMCs. Sample: blood. The V and J genes are TRBV6-1 and TRBJ1-1; 7 bases map to TRBD1. This TCR was sampled from a woman in her late teens or twenties with Graves' hyperthyroidism. The CDR3 loop is CASTLGGNTEAFF. The CDR3 nucleotides are TGTGCCAGCACCCTAGGGGGCAACACTGAAGCTTTCTTT.